This T cell receptor (beta chain) was identified in a study of T-cell reconstitution after alpha-beta-depleted transplantation in children (dated by TCRdb to about 2016). About the investigation overall: T-cell immune reconstitution after TCRalphabeta/CD19-depleted allogeneic hematopoietic cell transplantation in children was quantitatively tracked in the study by means of TCR repertoire profiling.

Here is what the overall study found, with its caveats: In some patients, the high TCRbeta diversity seen at day 60 was put down to recipient T cells and intrathymic progenitors that had survived conditioning. Hyperexpanded clone frequencies declined over subsequent months; after one year, T-cell counts and TCRbeta diversity were mostly attributed to newly produced T cells. The apparently early recovery of alphabetaT-cell counts about two months after transplant reportedly depended on only several hundred rapidly expanded clones that came from non-depleted graft cells.

As regards this clonotype: It has no known antigen specificity. No clone much larger than this one lies a single base away; base qualities are absent.

The method was PCR. Sequencing instrument: Illumina HiSeq 2500. Molecular barcoding was employed in the preparation of TCR libraries, with unique molecular identifiers being used to normalize TCRbeta repertoire quantification. TCRdb trimmed public reads at Q25 via fastp, called clones via MiXCR and kept in-frame beta chains. CDR3 protein sequences are deduplicated, and each keeps its most common genes and DNA. In this sample the table shows about 190,000 distinct CDR3 sequences, around 10% of which occur a single time. The ten largest clones add up to around 14% of the sample. The sample's treatment or condition label is to be understood as: allogeneic hematopoietic cell transplantation with graft depleted of TCRalphabeta T cells and CD19 B cells. The children who served as transplant recipients had been given grafts of TCRalphabeta/CD19-depleted allogeneic hematopoietic cells. V has 6 bases trimmed and J has 3 bases trimmed; junction bases matching no gene number 6. The germline V gene encodes CDR1 MRHNA and CDR2 SNTAGT. There are 15 amino acids in the CDR3, from cysteine to phenylalanine inclusive. Solely the CDR3 DNA is kept, with 45 bases framed from the first base.

The sequence derives from a boy younger than 10 with acute myeloid leukemia, due to receive a stem cell transplant. Recombination connected TRBV6-4 to TRBJ2-2; 8 middle bases align to TRBD2. Sample: PBMCs, taken before TCRalphabeta/CD19-depleted stem cell transplant. The base sequence is TGTGCCAGCAGCGATGAAGCGGGAGACACCGGGGAGCTGTTTTTT. Its translation reads: CASSDEAGDTGELFF.